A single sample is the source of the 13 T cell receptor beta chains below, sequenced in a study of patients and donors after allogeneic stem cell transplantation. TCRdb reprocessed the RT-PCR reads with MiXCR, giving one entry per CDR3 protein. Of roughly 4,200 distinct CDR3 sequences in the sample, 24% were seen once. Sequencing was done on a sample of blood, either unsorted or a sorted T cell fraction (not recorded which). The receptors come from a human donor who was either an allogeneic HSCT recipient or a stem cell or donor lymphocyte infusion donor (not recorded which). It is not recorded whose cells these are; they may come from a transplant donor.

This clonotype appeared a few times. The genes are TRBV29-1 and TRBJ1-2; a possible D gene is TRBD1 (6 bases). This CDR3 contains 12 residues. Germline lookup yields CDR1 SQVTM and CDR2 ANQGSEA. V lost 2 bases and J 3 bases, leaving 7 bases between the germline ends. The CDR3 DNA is TGCAGCGTTGAAAGGGGGGACTATGGCTACACCTTC. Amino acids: CSVERGDYGYTF.

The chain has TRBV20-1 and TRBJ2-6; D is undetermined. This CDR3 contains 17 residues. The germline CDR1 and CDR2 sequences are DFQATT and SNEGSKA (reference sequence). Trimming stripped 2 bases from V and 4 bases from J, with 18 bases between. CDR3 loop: CSARPPKRPSGANVLTF. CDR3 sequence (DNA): TGCAGTGCTAGACCCCCCAAAAGACCGTCGGGGGCCAACGTCCTGACTTTC.

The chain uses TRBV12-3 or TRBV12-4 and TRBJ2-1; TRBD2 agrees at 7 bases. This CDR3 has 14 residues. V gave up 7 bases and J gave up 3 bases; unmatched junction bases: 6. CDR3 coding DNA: TGTGCCAGCATGGGTTGCGGGAGCTACAATGAGCAGTTCTTC. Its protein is CASMGCGSYNEQFF.

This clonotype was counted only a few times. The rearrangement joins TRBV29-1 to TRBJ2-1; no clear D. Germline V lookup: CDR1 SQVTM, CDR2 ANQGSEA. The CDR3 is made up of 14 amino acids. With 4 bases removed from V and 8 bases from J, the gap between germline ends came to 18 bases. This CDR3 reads CSVGVASAAYEQFF. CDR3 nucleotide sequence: TGCAGCGTTGGTGTGGCATCGGCCGCGTATGAGCAGTTCTTC.

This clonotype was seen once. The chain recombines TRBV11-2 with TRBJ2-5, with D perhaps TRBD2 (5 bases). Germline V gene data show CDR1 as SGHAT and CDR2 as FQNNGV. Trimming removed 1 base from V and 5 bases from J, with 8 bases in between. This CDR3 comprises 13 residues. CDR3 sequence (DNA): TGTGCCAGCAGCTTAGGGGGAGAGGAGACCCAGTACTTC. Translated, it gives CASSLGGEETQYF. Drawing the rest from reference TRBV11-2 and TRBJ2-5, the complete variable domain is EAGVAQSPRYKIIEKRQSVAFWCNPISGHATLYWYQQILGQGPKLLIQFQNNGVVDDSQLPKDRFSAERLKGVDSTLKIQPAKLEDSAVYLCASSLGGEETQYFGPGTRLLVL.

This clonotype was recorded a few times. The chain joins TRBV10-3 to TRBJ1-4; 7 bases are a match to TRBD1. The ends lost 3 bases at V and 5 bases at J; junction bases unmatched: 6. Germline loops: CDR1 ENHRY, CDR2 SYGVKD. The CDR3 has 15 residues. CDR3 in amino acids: CAISDPGQPNEKLFF. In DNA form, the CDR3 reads TGTGCCATCAGTGACCCGGGACAGCCAAATGAAAAACTGTTTTTT.

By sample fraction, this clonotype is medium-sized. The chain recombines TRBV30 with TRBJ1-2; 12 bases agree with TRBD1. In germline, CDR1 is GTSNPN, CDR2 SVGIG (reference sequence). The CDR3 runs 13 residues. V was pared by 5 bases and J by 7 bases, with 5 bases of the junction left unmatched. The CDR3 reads CAWDTGQGAGYTF. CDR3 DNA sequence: TGTGCCTGGGACACGGGACAGGGGGCTGGCTACACCTTC. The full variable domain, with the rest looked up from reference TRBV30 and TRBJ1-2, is SQTIHQWPATLVQPVGSPLSLECTVEGTSNPNLYWYRQAAGRGLQLLFYSVGIGQISSEVPQNLSASRPQDRQFILSSKKLLLSDSGFYLCAWDTGQGAGYTFGSGTRLTVV.

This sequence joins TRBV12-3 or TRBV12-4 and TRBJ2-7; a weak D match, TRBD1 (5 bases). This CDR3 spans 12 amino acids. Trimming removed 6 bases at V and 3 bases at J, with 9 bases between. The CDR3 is CASRETDYEQYF. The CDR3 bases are TGTGCCAGCAGAGAGACAGACTACGAGCAGTACTTC.

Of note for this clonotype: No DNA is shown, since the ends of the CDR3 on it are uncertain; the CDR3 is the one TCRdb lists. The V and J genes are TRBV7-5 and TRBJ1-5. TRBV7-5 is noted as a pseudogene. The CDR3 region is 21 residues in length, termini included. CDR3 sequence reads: CISVSEATRTAENYSNQPQHF.

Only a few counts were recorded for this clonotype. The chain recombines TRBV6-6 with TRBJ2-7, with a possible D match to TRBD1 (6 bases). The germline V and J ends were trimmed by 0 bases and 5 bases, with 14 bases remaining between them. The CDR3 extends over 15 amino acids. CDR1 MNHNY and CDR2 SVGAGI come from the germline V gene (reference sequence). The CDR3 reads CASSYSGQGLDEQYF. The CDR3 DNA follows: TGTGCCAGCAGTTACTCGGGACAAGGCTTGGACGAGCAGTACTTC.

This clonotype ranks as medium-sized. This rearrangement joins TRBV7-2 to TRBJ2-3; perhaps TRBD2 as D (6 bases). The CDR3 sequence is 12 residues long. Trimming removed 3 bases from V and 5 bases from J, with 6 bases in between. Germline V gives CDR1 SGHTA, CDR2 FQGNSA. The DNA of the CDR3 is TGTGCCAGCAGCTTTAGCGGAGATACGCAGTATTTT. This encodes CASSFSGDTQYF.

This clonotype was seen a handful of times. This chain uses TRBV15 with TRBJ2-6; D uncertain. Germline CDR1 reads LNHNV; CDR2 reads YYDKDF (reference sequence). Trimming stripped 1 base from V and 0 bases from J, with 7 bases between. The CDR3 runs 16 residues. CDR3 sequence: CATSRGRTSGANVLTF. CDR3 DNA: TGTGCCACCAGCAGAGGCAGGACCTCTGGGGCCAACGTCCTGACTTTC.

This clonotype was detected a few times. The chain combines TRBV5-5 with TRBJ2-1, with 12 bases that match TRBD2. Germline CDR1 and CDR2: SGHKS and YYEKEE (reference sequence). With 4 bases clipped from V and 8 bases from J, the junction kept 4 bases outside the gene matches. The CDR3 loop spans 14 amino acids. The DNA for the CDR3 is TGTGCCAGCAGCCCCGGACTAGCGGGGCATGAGCAGTTCTTC. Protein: CASSPGLAGHEQFF.